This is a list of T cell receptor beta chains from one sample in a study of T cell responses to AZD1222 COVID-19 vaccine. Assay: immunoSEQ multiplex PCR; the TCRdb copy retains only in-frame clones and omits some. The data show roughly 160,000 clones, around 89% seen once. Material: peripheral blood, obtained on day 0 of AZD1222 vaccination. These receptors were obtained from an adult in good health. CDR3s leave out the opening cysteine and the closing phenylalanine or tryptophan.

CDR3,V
ATSRVRAYYGYT,TRBV15
ASSQNRGLYGYT,TRBV5-6
ASSLPQGANAEAF,TRBV5-4
AWSPPGSTEAF,TRBV30
ASSEYAAKALF,TRBV2
ASSLAYEQY,TRBV28
ASSSWGSGNYGYT,TRBV5-6
ASSLDRQGKSPLH,TRBV7-2
ASSLPGTQETQY,TRBV7-8
AWSGRGNYEQY,TRBV30
SVYGSSYNEQF,TRBV29-1
ASSPRTRGPTEAF,TRBV5-6
ASMRGGTNSYEQY,TRBV5-1
ASSLFGRGTEAF,TRBV7-3
ASSASGTGGEPQH,TRBV9
AWSGMGVEAF,TRBV30
ASSQKTANSGNTIY,TRBV5-1
ASRQGGNEKLF,TRBV2
ASSSSGTGMEETQY,TRBV6-2/TRBV6-3
SVTDRAGSPLH,TRBV29-1
ATSRTGTGLNTIY,TRBV15
ASSSQNRGSGDTQY,TRBV7-9
ASSLTPRSGQNYGYT,TRBV7-3
SWWTGNYNEQF,TRBV29-1
ASSWGQGYEQY,TRBV5-1